Below, 11 T cell receptor beta chains from the same sample are listed, as sequenced in a study of regulatory T cells in long-lasting Graves disease. The time point was: newly diagnosed GD, antithyroid drugs for less than 3 months. From RNA extracted from PBMCs, the TCR library was made. Through Arm-PCR of CDR3 regions and iRepertoire HTBI primers, TCR beta libraries were built. Each CDR3 protein gets one entry after TCRdb re-called the multiplex PCR reads with MiXCR. The repertoire includes 450,000 to 500,000 distinct CDR3 sequences, roughly 17% of them detected once, and approximately 12% sits in the top ten. Separately, the same data were catalogued under a study of T cells in Graves' hyperthyroidism and ophthalmopathy.

The sequencing used peripheral blood mononuclear cells (PBMCs), collected at new diagnosis, from a patient treated with antithyroid drugs. These TCRs come from a middle-aged man with Graves disease.

Ten or more counts support this clonotype. The chain recombines TRBV28 with TRBJ2-7; 7 nucleotides line up with TRBD1. CDR1 MDHEN and CDR2 SYDVKM come from the germline V gene. CDR3 length: 13 residues. The V gene end was trimmed by 7 bases and the J gene end by 3 bases; junction bases not matched to a gene: 6. In nucleotides, the CDR3 is TGTGCCAGCACGGGACAGTGGGGCTACGAGCAGTACTTC. Translating it yields CASTGQWGYEQYF.

This clonotype was seen more than once but under ten times. The V call is TRBV19, the J call TRBJ1-1; D not resolved. The CDR3 contains 14 residues. Germline CDR1 is LNHDA and CDR2 is SQIVND (reference sequence). Trimming pared 3 bases from V and 4 bases from J, leaving 12 bases between. The CDR3 DNA is TGTGCCAGTAGTATTCGATTTAGAGGCACTGAAGCTTTCTTT. Amino acid sequence: CASSIRFRGTEAFF.

The table lists this clonotype with a few counts. The junction departs from the called germline gene at one end, perhaps through a read error. The DNA of the CDR3 is TGTGCCAGCGGTGAGATGGGCGGTCGAGAGACCCAGTACTTC. It codes for CASGEMGGRETQYF. This chain uses TRBV6-1 with TRBJ2-5; unclear D gene. The germline gives CDR1 MNHNS, CDR2 SASEGT. The CDR3 is made up of 14 amino acids.

This clonotype was picked up one time. The chain recombines TRBV15 with TRBJ1-4; D is unresolved. The V end was cut by 0 bases, the J end by 8 bases, with 4 bases between. Germline CDR1 and CDR2: LNHNV and YYDKDF (reference sequence). CDR3 length equals 12 residues. In DNA, the CDR3 is TGTGCCACCAGCAGAGATCGCGAAAAACTGTTTTTT. The encoded protein is CATSRDREKLFF.

This clonotype has just a few counts. This chain's CDR3 is CSVLAGEVRYEQYF. DNA of the CDR3: TGCAGCGTTCTAGCGGGAGAAGTCCGCTACGAGCAGTACTTC. V gene TRBV29-1 combines with J gene TRBJ2-7; TRBD2 matches 10 bases. Germline-derived CDR1 and CDR2 are SQVTM and ANQGSEA. J gave up 3 bases and V 5 bases, and 7 bases lay outside the gene matches. The CDR3 sequence is 14 residues long.

The chain is built from TRBV6-1 and TRBJ2-7; D is unresolved. The CDR3 consists of 14 residues. V dropped 6 bases and J dropped 3 bases, with 15 bases sitting between them. CDR1 MNHNS and CDR2 SASEGT come from the germline V gene. The CDR3 spells CASSPEGKSYEQYF. CDR3 nucleotide sequence: TGTGCCAGCAGCCCCGAAGGGAAAAGCTACGAGCAGTACTTC.

The rearrangement links TRBV4-1 to TRBJ2-2; TRBD2 might be the D (6 bases). V lost 4 bases and J lost 4, with 13 bases in between. The CDR3 consists of 15 residues. Germline V gene data show CDR1 as MGHRA and CDR2 as YSYEKL. The CDR3 DNA reads TGCGCCAGCAGCCGGGGGACTGCGGGCACCGGGGAGCTGTTTTTT. Translated, it gives CASSRGTAGTGELFF.

This clonotype was seen ten or more times. This chain links TRBV5-1 with TRBJ1-2, with D possibly being TRBD1 (5 bases). Between the trimmed V and J ends, which lost 4 bases and 1 base, there was a span of 14 bases. There are 15 residues in the CDR3. Germline V gene data show CDR1 as SGHRS and CDR2 as YFSETQ. CDR3: CASSPGTGSNYGYTF. In DNA form, the CDR3 reads TGCGCCAGCAGCCCTGGGACGGGGAGTAACTATGGCTACACCTTC.

This clonotype has a count of ten or more. V and J are TRBV14 and TRBJ2-7; the D is unclear. Germline-derived CDR1 and CDR2 are SGHDN and FVKESK. The CDR3 has 14 amino acids. With 4 bases removed from V and 0 bases from J, the gap between germline ends came to 10 bases. The CDR3 DNA reads as TGTGCCAGCAGCCTAAGACACCTCTCCTACGAGCAGTACTTC. Residues: CASSLRHLSYEQYF.

The chain links TRBV7-8 to TRBJ2-7, with a possible D match to TRBD2 (6 bases). This CDR3 comprises 17 residues. V was trimmed by 4 bases and J by 7 bases, leaving 26 bases between them. Germline assignment: CDR1 SGHVS and CDR2 FQNEAQ. CDR3: CASSSQKMGLLRVEQYF. CDR3 coding DNA: TGTGCCAGCAGCTCCCAAAAAATGGGACTCCTCCGTGTAGAGCAGTACTTC.

This clonotype has ten or more counts. The DNA of the CDR3 is TGTGCCAGCAGTTTAAGTCAGGGGGCAGGTGAGCAGTACTTC. Protein sequence: CASSLSQGAGEQYF. The V gene is TRBV27, the J gene TRBJ2-7; 8 bases fit TRBD1. Germline-derived CDR1 and CDR2 are MNHEY and SMNVEV (reference sequence). Trimming cost V 2 bases and J 7 bases; bases outside gene matches: 7. The CDR3 extends over 14 amino acids.